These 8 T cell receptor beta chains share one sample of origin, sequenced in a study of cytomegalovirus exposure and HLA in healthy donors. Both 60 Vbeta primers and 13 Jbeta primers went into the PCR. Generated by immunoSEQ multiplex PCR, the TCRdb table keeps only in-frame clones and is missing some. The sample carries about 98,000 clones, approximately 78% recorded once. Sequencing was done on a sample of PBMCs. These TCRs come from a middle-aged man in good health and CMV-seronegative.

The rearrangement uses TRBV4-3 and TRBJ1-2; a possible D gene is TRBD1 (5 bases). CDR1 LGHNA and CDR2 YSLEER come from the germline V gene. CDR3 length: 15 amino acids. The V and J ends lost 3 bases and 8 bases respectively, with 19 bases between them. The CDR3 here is CASSQTFRGEEGYTF. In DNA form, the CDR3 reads TGCGCCAGCAGCCAGACCTTTCGGGGGGAGGAGGGCTACACCTTC.

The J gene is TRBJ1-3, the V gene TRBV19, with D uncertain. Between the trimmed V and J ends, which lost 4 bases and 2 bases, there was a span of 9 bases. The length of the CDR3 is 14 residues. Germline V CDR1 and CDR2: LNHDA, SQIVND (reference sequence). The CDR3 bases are TGTGCCAGTAGTACTCGGGGAGCTGGAAACACCATATATTTT. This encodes CASSTRGAGNTIYF. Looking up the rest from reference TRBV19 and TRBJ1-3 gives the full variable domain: DGGITQSPKYLFRKEGQNVTLSCEQNLNHDAMYWYRQDPGQGLRLIYYSQIVNDFQKGDIAEGYSVSREKKESFPLTVTSAQKNPTAFYLCASSTRGAGNTIYFGEGSWLTVV.

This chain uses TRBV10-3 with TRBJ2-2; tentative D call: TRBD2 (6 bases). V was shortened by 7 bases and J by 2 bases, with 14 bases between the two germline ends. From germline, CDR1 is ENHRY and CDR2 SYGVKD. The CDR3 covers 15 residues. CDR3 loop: CAITSRDSNTGELFF. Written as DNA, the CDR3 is TGTGCCATCACCTCCCGGGACTCCAACACCGGGGAGCTGTTTTTT.

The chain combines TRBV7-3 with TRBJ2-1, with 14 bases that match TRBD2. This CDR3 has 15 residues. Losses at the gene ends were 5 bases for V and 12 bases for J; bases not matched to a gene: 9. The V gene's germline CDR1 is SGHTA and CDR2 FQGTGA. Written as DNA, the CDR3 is TGTGCCAGCAGCAAGGAGGGACTAGCGGGGGAGGGGCAGTTCTTC. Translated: CASSKEGLAGEGQFF.

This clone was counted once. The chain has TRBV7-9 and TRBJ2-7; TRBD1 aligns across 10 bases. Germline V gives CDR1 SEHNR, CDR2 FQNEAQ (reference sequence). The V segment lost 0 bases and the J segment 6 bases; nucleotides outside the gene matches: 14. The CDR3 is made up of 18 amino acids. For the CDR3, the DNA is TGTGCCAGCAGCTTAGCGTTCGCCGGGACAGGGGATGGTCGCGAGCAGTACTTC. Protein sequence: CASSLAFAGTGDGREQYF.

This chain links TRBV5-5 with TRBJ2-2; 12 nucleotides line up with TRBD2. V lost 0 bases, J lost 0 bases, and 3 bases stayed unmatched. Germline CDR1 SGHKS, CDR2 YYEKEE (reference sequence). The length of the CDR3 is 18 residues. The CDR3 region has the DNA TGTGCCAGCAGCTTGGGACTAGCGGGGGCACCGAACACCGGGGAGCTGTTTTTT. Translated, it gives CASSLGLAGAPNTGELFF.

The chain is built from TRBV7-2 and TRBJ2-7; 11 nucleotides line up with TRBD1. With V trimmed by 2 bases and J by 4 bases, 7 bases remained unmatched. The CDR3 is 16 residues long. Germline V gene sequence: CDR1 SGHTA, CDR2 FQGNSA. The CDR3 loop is CASSLLRTGGKYEQYF. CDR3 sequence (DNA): TGTGCCAGCAGCTTACTCAGGACAGGGGGCAAATACGAGCAGTACTTC.

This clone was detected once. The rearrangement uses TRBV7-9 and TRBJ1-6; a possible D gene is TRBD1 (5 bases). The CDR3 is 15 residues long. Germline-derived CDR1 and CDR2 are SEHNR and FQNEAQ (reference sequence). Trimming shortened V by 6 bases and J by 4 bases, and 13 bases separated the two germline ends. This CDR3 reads CASSAGRDYNSPLHF. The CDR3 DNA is TGTGCCAGCAGTGCGGGGCGGGATTATAATTCACCCCTCCACTTT.